The rows below give T cell receptor beta chains drawn from one sample of a study of blood T cell repertoires in COVID-19. Repertoires were generated with immunoSEQ multiplex PCR, while TCRdb's copy carries only in-frame clones and drops some. The sample consists of 200,000 to 300,000 clones, approximately 78% of them appearing once. Sequencing was done on a sample of peripheral blood. The receptor source for this set is a woman in her sixties with active or convalescent COVID-19. Each CDR3 is given with its conserved first and last residue. D genes are given only for firm matches. The listing skips clone size in some rows; elsewhere it reads once, few, many or a size class.

v_call	j_call	clone_size	d_call	cdr3_aa	cdr3_nt
TRBV6-5	TRBJ1-2	.	TRBD1	CASRGGGQGVHGYTF	TGTGCCAGCAGAGGGGGAGGACAGGGAGTTCATGGCTACACCTTC
TRBV5-3	TRBJ2-3	.	TRBD1	CARSKQGVLDTQYF	TGTGCCAGAAGCAAGCAGGGGGTACTAGATACGCAGTATTTT
TRBV18	TRBJ1-4	.	.	CASSPAVISPTNEKLFF	TGTGCCAGCTCACCGGCCGTAATATCTCCAACTAATGAAAAACTGTTTTTT
TRBV18	TRBJ1-6	.	TRBD1	CASSRQGFDSPLHF	TGTGCCAGCTCACGACAGGGGTTTGACTCACCCCTCCACTTT
TRBV6-5	TRBJ2-7	.	TRBD2	CASKRGGLIHEQYF	TGTGCCAGCAAGCGGGGGGGGCTAATCCACGAGCAGTACTTC
TRBV6-5	TRBJ2-2	.	TRBD1	CASRPGTGGVGELFF	TGTGCCAGCAGGCCCGGGACAGGGGGCGTGGGGGAGCTGTTTTTT
TRBV27	TRBJ2-1	once	TRBD1	CASSDRRDRVEQFF	TGTGCCAGCAGTGACCGGCGAGACAGGGTTGAGCAGTTCTTC
TRBV27	TRBJ2-2	.	TRBD1	CASSPQRGGSGELFF	TGTGCCAGCAGCCCCCAGAGAGGGGGCTCCGGGGAGCTGTTTTTT
TRBV29-1	TRBJ1-2	.	TRBD1	CSVVGQFSYTF	TGCAGCGTTGTGGGACAGTTCTCGTACACCTTC
TRBV5-8	TRBJ1-2	.	.	CASSPRTVHYGYTF	TGTGCCAGCAGTCCCCGGACAGTGCACTATGGCTACACCTTC
TRBV6-1	TRBJ1-2	few	.	CASSEEGQGNYGYTF	TGTGCCAGCAGTGAAGAAGGGCAGGGTAACTATGGCTACACCTTC
TRBV4-1	TRBJ1-2	.	.	CASSQDSNYGYTF	TGCGCCAGCAGCCAAGACAGTAACTATGGCTACACCTTC
TRBV28	TRBJ2-5	.	.	CASSQGSRPETQYF	TGTGCCAGCTCACAGGGCTCCCGCCCAGAGACCCAGTACTTC
TRBV2	TRBJ1-2	.	.	CASSDRGDFGYGYTF	TGTGCCAGCAGTGACCGGGGGGACTTCGGCTATGGCTACACCTTC
TRBV30	TRBJ1-4	.	TRBD1	CAWSVPAGQGSKLFF	TGTGCCTGGAGTGTACCGGCCGGACAGGGATCGAAACTGTTTTTT
TRBV27	TRBJ1-5	.	TRBD1	CASSPQGINQPQHF	TGTGCCAGCAGCCCACAGGGGATCAATCAGCCCCAGCATTTT
TRBV11-2	TRBJ1-4	few	TRBD1	CASSASRQGEKLFF	TGTGCCAGCAGCGCCTCCCGACAGGGCGAAAAACTGTTTTTT
TRBV19	TRBJ1-6	.	TRBD1	CASRRGRGSYNSPLHF	TGTGCCAGTAGAAGGGGGCGAGGCTCCTATAATTCACCCCTCCACTTT
TRBV7-3	TRBJ2-5	.	TRBD2	CASSLRGGHETQYF	TGTGCCAGCAGCCTACGGGGGGGCCACGAGACCCAGTACTTC
TRBV10-3	TRBJ1-6	.	.	CAISESQINSPLHF	TGTGCCATCAGTGAGTCACAGATCAATTCACCCCTCCACTTT
TRBV7-9	TRBJ1-2	.	.	CASSLGRLNYGYTF	TGTGCCAGCAGCTTGGGCAGATTGAACTATGGCTACACCTTC
TRBV2	TRBJ2-5	many	.	CASSRAGVLQETQYF	TGTGCCAGCAGTAGGGCAGGGGTCCTCCAAGAGACCCAGTACTTC
TRBV11-2	TRBJ2-7	.	.	CASSITGGRTVSYEQYF	TGTGCCAGCAGCATCACCGGAGGACGGACAGTGTCTTACGAGCAGTACTTC
TRBV2	TRBJ2-5	.	.	CASRETVGETQYF	TGTGCCAGCAGGGAGACAGTGGGGGAGACCCAGTACTTC
TRBV18	TRBJ1-6	.	TRBD1	CASSAGTGPGAPLHF	TGTGCCAGCTCAGCCGGGACAGGTCCTGGGGCACCCCTCCACTTT
TRBV7-2	TRBJ1-6	.	TRBD1	CASSQAQGLGSPLHF	TGTGCCAGCAGCCAAGCACAGGGGCTTGGTTCACCCCTCCACTTT
TRBV27	TRBJ1-2	.	.	CASSLSWGGRIYGYTF	TGTGCCAGCAGTTTATCGTGGGGAGGCAGGATCTATGGCTACACCTTC
TRBV21-1	TRBJ2-3	.	.	CASSSRDRERDTQYF	TGTGCCAGCAGCTCCCGGGACAGGGAAAGAGATACGCAGTATTTT
TRBV7-9	TRBJ2-5	once	.	CASSQQETQYF	TGTGCCAGCAGCCAGCAAGAGACCCAGTACTTC
TRBV7-9	TRBJ2-2	large	TRBD2	CASKTGRLAGTGELFF	TGTGCCAGCAAGACCGGTAGGCTAGCGGGTACCGGGGAGCTGTTTTTT
TRBV11-2	TRBJ1-4	.	.	CASTGAREKLFF	TGTGCCAGCACAGGGGCACGGGAAAAACTGTTTTTT
TRBV2	TRBJ1-1	.	.	CASSDVQAGTEAFF	TGTGCCAGCAGTGACGTACAGGCCGGCACTGAAGCTTTCTTT
TRBV19	TRBJ2-1	.	.	CASSMGPPTGSPQFF	TGTGCCAGTAGTATGGGGCCACCCACCGGGTCCCCACAGTTCTTC
TRBV7-9	TRBJ2-5	.	TRBD1	CASSLTGGYRETQYF	TGTGCCAGCAGCTTGACAGGGGGCTATCGGGAGACCCAGTACTTC
TRBV1	TRBJ2-1	.	.	CTSSQDRLAGIQSSYNEQFF	TGCACCAGCAGCCAAGATCGGCTAGCGGGGATCCAGAGCTCCTACAATGAGCAGTTCTTC
TRBV9	TRBJ1-2	.	.	CASSVAPDGDYGYTF	TGTGCCAGCAGCGTAGCTCCAGACGGAGATTATGGCTACACCTTC
TRBV5-1	TRBJ1-5	.	.	CASSFVQRFYQPQHF	TGCGCCAGCAGCTTCGTCCAGCGCTTTTATCAGCCCCAGCATTTT
TRBV23-1	TRBJ1-1	.	.	CAGMRGTEAFF	TGCGCCGGTATGCGGGGGACTGAAGCTTTCTTT
TRBV10-3	TRBJ2-7	once	TRBD2	CAISQRGGDDEQYF	TGTGCCATCAGCCAGCGGGGGGGCGACGACGAGCAGTACTTC
TRBV6-5	TRBJ1-5	.	.	CASSFPNQPQHF	TGTGCCAGCAGTTTCCCTAATCAGCCCCAGCATTTT
TRBV9	TRBJ1-1	.	.	CASSPRGTNTEAFF	TGTGCCAGCAGCCCTAGGGGGACCAACACTGAAGCTTTCTTT
TRBV7-8	TRBJ1-6	.	TRBD1	CASSSNRQGNSPLHF	TGTGCCAGCAGTTCGAACCGACAGGGGAATTCACCCCTCCACTTT
TRBV6-5	TRBJ2-5	.	.	CASNRGYETQYF	TGTGCCAGCAACCGGGGGTACGAGACCCAGTACTTC
TRBV7-6	TRBJ1-1	.	.	CASSLGSGLVTEAFF	TGTGCCAGCAGCTTAGGCTCAGGGTTAGTCACTGAAGCTTTCTTT